The rows below give T cell receptor beta chains drawn from one sample of a study of cytomegalovirus exposure and HLA in healthy donors. The method was immunoSEQ multiplex PCR; TCRdb's version includes in-frame clones alone and lacks a portion of them. The sample has some 100,000 clones, roughly 75% seen once. Source material: PBMCs. The receptors derive from a woman aged 18-30 years in good health and CMV-seropositive. The CDR3 runs from the conserved cysteine through the conserved F or W. A D gene is named only where the DNA matches it firmly. Clone size is stated in some rows and not others, as once, few, many or a class when expanded.

TRBD1	few	TRBJ2-7	TRBV2	CARTSPGQGFVEQYF	TGTGCCAGAACTTCCCCGGGACAGGGCTTCGTCGAGCAGTACTTC
TRBD2	few	TRBJ2-3	TRBV11-3	CASSQAGGGTQYF	TGTGCCAGCAGCCAAGCGGGAGGGGGTACGCAGTATTTT
NA	NA	TRBJ2-1	TRBV6-5	CASSESKGRYEQFF	TGTGCCAGCAGTGAATCTAAGGGGCGGTATGAGCAGTTCTTC
NA	NA	TRBJ2-2	TRBV4-2	CASKGSSSQGSSGELFF	TGTGCCAGCAAGGGCTCTAGCTCACAAGGAAGTAGCGGGGAGCTGTTTTTT
NA	NA	TRBJ1-4	TRBV7-9	CASSSSGSTNEKLFF	TGTGCCAGCAGCTCCTCAGGGTCAACTAATGAAAAACTGTTTTTT
NA	NA	TRBJ2-5	TRBV6-1	CASSEGSGSSPLETQYF	TGTGCCAGCAGTGAAGGCTCAGGCAGCTCCCCATTAGAGACCCAGTACTTC
TRBD2	NA	TRBJ2-3	TRBV28	CASSQRLAGVYTQYF	TGTGCCAGCAGCCAGCGACTAGCGGGAGTGTATACGCAGTATTTT
NA	NA	TRBJ2-7	TRBV7-9	CASSLAGQSYEQYF	TGTGCCAGCAGCTTGGCAGGACAGAGCTACGAGCAGTACTTC
NA	once	TRBJ2-7	TRBV10-3	CAISESRGGQISYEQYF	TGTGCCATCAGTGAGTCGCGAGGCGGACAGATCTCCTACGAGCAGTACTTC
TRBD1	NA	TRBJ2-7	TRBV28	CASSPPDGTGSYEQYF	TGTGCCAGCAGTCCCCCCGACGGGACAGGGTCCTACGAGCAGTACTTC
TRBD1	NA	TRBJ1-1	TRBV27	CASSPDRGVYTEAFF	TGTGCCAGCAGTCCTGACAGGGGGGTGTACACTGAAGCTTTCTTT
TRBD2	NA	TRBJ2-3	TRBV5-1	CASSLAIGLAGGTDTQYF	TGCGCCAGCAGCTTGGCGATAGGACTAGCGGGGGGCACAGATACGCAGTATTTT